This TCR beta chain was observed in a study of response to subunit inactivated influenza vaccine. TCRdb reprocessed the RT-PCR reads via MiXCR and lists one record per CDR3 protein. Altogether hundreds of thousands of distinct CDR3 sequences are present, just over 20% being singletons, with the ten largest covering 9.5% to 13%. Germline CDR1 LGHNA, CDR2 YNFKEQ. Trimming took 0 bases from V and 5 from J, leaving 13 bases between them. The CDR3 is 15 amino acids. The sequence came from a man aged 45 to 70 who received an inactivated influenza vaccine. Sequencing was performed on PBMCs from blood, taken approximately 20 months after vaccination. V is TRBV4-2 and J is TRBJ1-2; D possibly corresponds to TRBD1 (6 bases). The CDR3, as DNA: TGTGCCAGCAGCCAAGATCTCGGCAGGGGTTATGGCTACACCTTC. It translates to CASSQDLGRGYGYTF.